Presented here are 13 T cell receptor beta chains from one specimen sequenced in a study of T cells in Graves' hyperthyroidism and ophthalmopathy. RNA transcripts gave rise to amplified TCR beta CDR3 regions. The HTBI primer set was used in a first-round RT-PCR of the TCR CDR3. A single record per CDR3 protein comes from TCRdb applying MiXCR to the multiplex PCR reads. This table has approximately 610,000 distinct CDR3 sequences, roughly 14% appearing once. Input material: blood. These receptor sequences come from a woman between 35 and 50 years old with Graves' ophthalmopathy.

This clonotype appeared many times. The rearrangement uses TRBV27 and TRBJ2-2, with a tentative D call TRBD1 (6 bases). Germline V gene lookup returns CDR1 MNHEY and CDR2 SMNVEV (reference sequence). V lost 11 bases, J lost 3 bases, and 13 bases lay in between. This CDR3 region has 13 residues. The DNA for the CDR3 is TGTGCCTGCGATCAGGGGTACACCGGGGAGCTGTTTTTT. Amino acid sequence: CACDQGYTGELFF.

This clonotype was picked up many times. DNA for the CDR3: TGTGCCAGCAGTTTAGTACGAGGGCTTCAGCCCCAGCATTTT. This gives the protein CASSLVRGLQPQHF. The rearrangement links TRBV28 to TRBJ1-5; D not certain. Trimming took 2 bases from V and 6 from J, leaving 11 bases between them. CDR1 MDHEN and CDR2 SYDVKM come from the germline V gene. The CDR3 runs 14 residues.

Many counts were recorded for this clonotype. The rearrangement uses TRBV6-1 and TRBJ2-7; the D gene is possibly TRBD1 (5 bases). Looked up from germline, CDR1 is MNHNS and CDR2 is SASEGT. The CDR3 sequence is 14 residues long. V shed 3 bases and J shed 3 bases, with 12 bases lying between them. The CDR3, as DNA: TGTGCCAGCAGTGAGTGGGGCGAAGGCTACGAGCAGTACTTC. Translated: CASSEWGEGYEQYF.

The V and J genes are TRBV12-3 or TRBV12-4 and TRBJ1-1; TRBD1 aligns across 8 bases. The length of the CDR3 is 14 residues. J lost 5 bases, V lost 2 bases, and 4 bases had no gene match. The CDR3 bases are TGTGCCAGCAGTTTAACCCAGGGGGCGACTGAAGCTTTCTTT. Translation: CASSLTQGATEAFF.

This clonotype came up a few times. CDR3 sequence reads: CASSRGQGWYTF. The CDR3 DNA reads as TGTGCCAGCAGCCGGGGACAGGGGTGGTACACCTTC. The chain uses TRBV6-1 and TRBJ1-2; 10 bases match TRBD1. Losses at the gene ends were 6 bases for V and 11 bases for J; bases not matched to a gene: 6. The CDR3 is 12 amino acids. The germline V gene encodes CDR1 MNHNS and CDR2 SASEGT.

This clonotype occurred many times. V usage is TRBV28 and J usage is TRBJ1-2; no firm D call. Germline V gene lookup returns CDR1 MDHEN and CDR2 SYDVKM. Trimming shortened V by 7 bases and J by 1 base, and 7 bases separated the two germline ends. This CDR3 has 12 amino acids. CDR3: CASKGNNYGYTF. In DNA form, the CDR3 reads TGTGCCAGCAAGGGAAATAACTATGGCTACACCTTC.

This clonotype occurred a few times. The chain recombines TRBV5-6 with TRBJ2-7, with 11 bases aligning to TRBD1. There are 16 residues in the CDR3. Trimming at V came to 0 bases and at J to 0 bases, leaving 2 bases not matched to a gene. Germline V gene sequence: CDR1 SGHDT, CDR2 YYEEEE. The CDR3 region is CASSLAGTGGSYEQYF. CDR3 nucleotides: TGTGCCAGCAGCTTGGCGGGGACAGGGGGCTCCTACGAGCAGTACTTC.

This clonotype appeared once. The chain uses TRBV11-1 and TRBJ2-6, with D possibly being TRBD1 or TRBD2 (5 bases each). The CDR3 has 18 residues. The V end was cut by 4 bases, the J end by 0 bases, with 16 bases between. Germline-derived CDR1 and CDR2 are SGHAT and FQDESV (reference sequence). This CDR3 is CASSSTWGRDSGANVLTF. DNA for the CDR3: TGTGCCAGCAGCTCGACCTGGGGACGGGACTCTGGGGCCAACGTCCTGACTTTC.

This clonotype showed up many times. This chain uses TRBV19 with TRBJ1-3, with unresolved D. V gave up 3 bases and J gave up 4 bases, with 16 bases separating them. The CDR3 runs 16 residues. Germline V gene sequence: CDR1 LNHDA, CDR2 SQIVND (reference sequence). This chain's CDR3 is CASSIGVNLRGNTIYF. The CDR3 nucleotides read TGTGCCAGTAGTATCGGAGTTAACCTCAGGGGAAACACCATATATTTT.

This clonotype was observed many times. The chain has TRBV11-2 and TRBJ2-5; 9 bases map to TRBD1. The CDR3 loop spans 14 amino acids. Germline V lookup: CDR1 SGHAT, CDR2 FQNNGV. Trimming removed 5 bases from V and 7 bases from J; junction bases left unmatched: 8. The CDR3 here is CASSRDRAVGTQYF. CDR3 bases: TGTGCCAGCAGCCGGGACAGGGCGGTGGGGACCCAGTACTTC.

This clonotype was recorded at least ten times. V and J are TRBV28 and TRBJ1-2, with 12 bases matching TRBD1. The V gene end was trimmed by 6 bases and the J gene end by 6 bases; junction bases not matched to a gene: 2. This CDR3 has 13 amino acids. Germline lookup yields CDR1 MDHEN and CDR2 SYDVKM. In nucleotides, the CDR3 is TGTGCCAGCAGGGGACAGGGGGCCGATGGCTACACCTTC. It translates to CASRGQGADGYTF.

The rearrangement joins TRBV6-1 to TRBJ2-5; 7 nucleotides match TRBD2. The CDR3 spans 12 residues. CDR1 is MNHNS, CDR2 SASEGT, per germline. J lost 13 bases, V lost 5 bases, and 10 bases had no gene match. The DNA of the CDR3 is TGTGCCAGCAGTAATCCAAGCGGGACTCGGTACTTC. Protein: CASSNPSGTRYF.

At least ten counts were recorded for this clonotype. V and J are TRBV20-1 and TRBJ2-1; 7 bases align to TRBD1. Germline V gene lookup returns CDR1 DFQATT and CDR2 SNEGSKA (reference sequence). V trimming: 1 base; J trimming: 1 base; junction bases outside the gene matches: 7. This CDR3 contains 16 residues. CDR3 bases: TGCAGTGCTAGAGTAGGGACAGCGGTATCCTACAATGAGCAGTTCTTC. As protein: CSARVGTAVSYNEQFF.